The 19 T cell receptor beta chains below were found in one sample sequenced in a study of tumor and adjacent non-tumor tissue in lung cancer. No cell sorting was done before RNA was extracted from the tissue. A modified ARM-PCR protocol with three rounds of nested PCR amplified TCRbeta. TCRdb reprocessed the multiplex PCR reads via MiXCR and lists one record per CDR3 protein. The top ten clones hold approximately 25% of a sample with some 200,000 distinct CDR3 sequences, roughly 70% of them seen once. The material sequenced was lung tumor tissue. The receptors come from a man aged 55 to 69 with non-small cell lung cancer.

This clonotype has only a few counts. A much larger clone is a single base away; this may be a read error. This rearrangement joins TRBV20-1 to TRBJ2-7, with 7 bases identical to TRBD1. This CDR3 is 14 amino acids long. CDR1 and CDR2 from the germline V gene are DFQATT and SNEGSKA (reference sequence). The ends lost 1 base at V and 6 bases at J; junction bases unmatched: 9. CDR3 DNA: TGCAGTGCTAGAGCGGGCGAGGGGGCCTTCGAGCAGTACTTC. This codes for CSARAGEGAFEQYF.

Regarding this clonotype: Mismatch with germline at one junction end may stem from a read error. This rearrangement joins TRBV20-1 to TRBJ2-6; possibly TRBD1 for D (6 bases). The germline gives CDR1 DFQATT, CDR2 SNEGSKA (reference sequence). The CDR3 is 16 residues long. The CDR3 bases are TGCAATGCTAGAGACCCTAGGGGGACTGGGGCCAACGTCCTGACTTTC. Encoded protein: CNARDPRGTGANVLTF.

The table lists this clonotype with a few counts. One junction end does not reproduce the germline sequence, and a read error may be involved. V gene TRBV5-6 combines with J gene TRBJ1-1; D is unresolved. Germline CDR1 is SGHDT and CDR2 is YYEEEE. The CDR3 length is 14 residues. CDR3 sequence (DNA): TGTGCCAGCAGATTGGGCCAGTTGAACACTGAAGCTTTCTTT. This translates into CASRLGQLNTEAFF.

The chain has TRBV29-1 and TRBJ2-1; 7 bases align to TRBD2. V shed 5 bases and J 6 bases; nucleotides not matched to a gene: 13. This CDR3 has 15 residues. Looked up from germline, CDR1 is SQVTM and CDR2 is ANQGSEA. In DNA, the CDR3 is TGCAGCGTTCGGGGGGTAAGGGGTGTTGGCAATGAGCAGTTCTTC. Amino acid sequence: CSVRGVRGVGNEQFF.

Details on this clonotype: The junction does not match germline at one end; this may be a read error. CDR3 protein: CAGSLRTGLSYEQYF. DNA of the CDR3: TGTGCCGGCAGCCTAAGGACAGGGTTATCTTACGAGCAGTACTTC. The chain has TRBV11-2 and TRBJ2-7; 8 positions match TRBD1. The germline CDR1 and CDR2 sequences are SGHAT and FQNNGV. The CDR3 covers 15 residues.

Comment on this clonotype: Germline and junction disagree at one end, which may indicate a read error. The chain uses TRBV11-3 and TRBJ2-1; 7 bases match TRBD2. Per germline, CDR1 SGHNT and CDR2 YENEEA. The CDR3 has 14 residues. DNA of the CDR3: TGTGTCAGCAGTATGGGGAGGGTAGTCAATGAGCGGTTCTTC. It encodes CVSSMGRVVNERFF. The full variable domain, its missing parts supplied by reference TRBV11-3 and TRBJ2-1, is EAGVVQSPRYKIIEKKQPVAFWCNPISGHNTLYWYLQNLGQGPELLIRYENEEAVDDSQLPKDRFSAERLKGVDSTLKIQPAELGDSAVYLCVSSMGRVVNERFFGPGTRLTVL.

The gene calls are TRBV11-3 and TRBJ1-1; a possible D gene is TRBD1 (6 bases). Germline V gene sequence: CDR1 SGHNT, CDR2 YENEEA. Trimming cost V 10 bases and J 4 bases, with 16 bases left between them. This CDR3 is built from 13 residues. As DNA, the CDR3 is TGTGCCAACACCACACAGGGAGGCACTGAAGCTTTCTTT. As protein: CANTTQGGTEAFF.

Points on this clonotype: The junction does not match germline at one end; this may be a read error. The chain employs TRBV11-2 and TRBJ1-4; D gene ambiguous. The CDR3 is made up of 15 amino acids. Germline loops: CDR1 SGHAT, CDR2 FQNNGV. The DNA for the CDR3 is TGTACCAGCAGTTTAGATCGTGGCAGCCCGGTGGGACTGTTTTTT. Protein: CTSSLDRGSPVGLFF.

This clonotype showed up just a few times. The chain recombines TRBV7-8 with TRBJ2-5; 9 nucleotides agree with TRBD2. The germline V gene has CDR1 SGHVS and CDR2 FQNEAQ. CDR3 size: 17 residues. V shed 5 bases, J shed 4 bases, and the junction held 14 bases outside the gene matches. This CDR3 is CASSQKPGLAGLETQYF. In DNA, the CDR3 is TGTGCCAGCAGCCAAAAACCCGGGCTAGCGGGATTAGAGACCCAGTACTTC.

This chain joins TRBV11-2 and TRBJ2-1; the match to TRBD2 covers 8 bases. Germline CDR1 is SGHAT and CDR2 is FQNNGV. This CDR3 contains 14 residues. In DNA form, the CDR3 reads TGTACAAGCAGCTTAGCGGGGAGGTACAATGAGCAGTTCTTC. Translation: CTSSLAGRYNEQFF.

As regards this clonotype: Sequence at one end of the junction differs from germline and may be a read error. The rearrangement links TRBV6-2 or TRBV6-3 to TRBJ1-1; TRBD1 is a possible D gene (5 bases). The CDR3 has 13 amino acids. Germline CDR1 is MNHEY and CDR2 is SVGEGT. CDR3 loop: CASSERGRTEAFF. The CDR3 bases are TGTGCTAGCAGCGAACGGGGCAGAACTGAAGCTTTCTTT.

The sample holds one count of this clonotype. One junction end disagrees with the germline gene, perhaps due to a read error. The chain uses TRBV6-2 or TRBV6-3 and TRBJ2-3; TRBD2 aligns across 8 bases. Per the germline V gene, CDR1 is MNHEY and CDR2 is SVGEGT. The CDR3 length is 17 residues. CDR3 sequence: CASTQPALSGGIGTRYF. CDR3 nucleotide sequence: TGTGCCAGCACCCAACCCGCGTTATCGGGAGGGATAGGTACGCGGTATTTT.

About this clonotype: A read error may account for a junction end that differs from germline. The chain uses TRBV20-1 and TRBJ2-1; 11 positions match TRBD2. This CDR3 is built from 15 residues. Germline assignment: CDR1 DFQATT and CDR2 SNEGSKA (reference sequence). The DNA of the CDR3 is TGCAGTGATATAATAGCGGGAGGGCTTTACACTGAGCAGTTCTTC. It yields the protein CSDIIAGGLYTEQFF.

This clonotype was seen at least ten times. The chain is built from TRBV20-1 and TRBJ2-5, with 7 bases lining up with TRBD2. The CDR3 runs 16 residues. Unmatched junction bases numbered 12, after V lost 4 bases and J lost 1 base. Germline V lookup: CDR1 DFQATT, CDR2 SNEGSKA (reference sequence). CDR3 DNA sequence: TGCAGTGCTAAGCCACCCTGGACTAGTCGCCAAGAGACCCAGTACTTC. It yields the protein CSAKPPWTSRQETQYF.

Notes on this clonotype: Being one base from a much bigger clone, this may be a read error. The rearrangement links TRBV12-3 or TRBV12-4 to TRBJ1-5, with D unclear. There are 14 residues in the CDR3. The CDR3 DNA follows: TGTGCCAGCAGTCTCAGAAATGGCAATCAGCTCCAGCATTTT. This translates into CASSLRNGNQLQHF.

About this clonotype: Likely a read error: the CDR3 ends without its conserved phenylalanine or tryptophan. The rearrangement uses TRBV29-1 and TRBJ2-7; 10 bases map to TRBD1. The V gene end was trimmed by 5 bases and the J gene end by 5 bases; junction bases not matched to a gene: 15. The germline V gene encodes CDR1 SQVTM and CDR2 ANQGSEA. This CDR3 has 16 amino acids. CDR3 sequence: CSVQIRTGGDEDEQYI. The CDR3 region has the DNA TGCAGCGTTCAAATCCGGACAGGGGGTGATGAAGACGAGCAGTACATC.

Of note for this clonotype: Mismatch with germline at one junction end may stem from a read error. The chain is built from TRBV6-5 and TRBJ2-2; weak D call: TRBD2 (5 bases). This CDR3 region has 15 residues. Germline CDR1 is MNHEY and CDR2 is SVGAGI. CDR3 loop: CASSCTEENTGEPFF. CDR3 nucleotide sequence: TGTGCCAGCAGTTGTACAGAGGAAAACACCGGGGAGCCGTTTTTT.

On this clonotype: The conserved closing phenylalanine or tryptophan is absent in this CDR3, likely reflecting a read error. It is unclear where the CDR3 begins or ends on the DNA, so no DNA is shown, and the CDR3 is as TCRdb lists it. This chain links TRBV12-3 or TRBV12-4 with TRBJ1-5. The CDR3 extends over 16 residues, inclusive of both ends. The CDR3: CVSSLGQGMGNQPHHY.

Notes on this clonotype: A much bigger clone sits one base away, suggesting this may be a read error. The chain combines TRBV6-2 or TRBV6-3 with TRBJ2-7; D might be TRBD2 (6 bases). Germline lookup yields CDR1 MNHEY and CDR2 SVGEGT. The CDR3 totals 12 residues. In DNA form, the CDR3 reads TGTGTCAGCACCCAAGCGGGCTACGAGCAGTACTTC. It codes for CVSTQAGYEQYF.